The next 4 T cell receptor beta chains were all read from a single sample in a study of T cells in Graves' hyperthyroidism and ophthalmopathy. Amplification yielded TCR beta CDR3 regions, with RNA transcripts as the source. Using the HTBI primer set, a first-round RT-PCR was run on the TCR CDR3. MiXCR, run by TCRdb on the multiplex PCR reads, gives a single entry per CDR3 protein. In the table there are over 150,000 distinct CDR3 sequences, 15% to 20% of which are singletons. The sequencing sample was made of blood. The receptors originated from a woman in her forties or fifties with Graves' hyperthyroidism.

This clonotype has ten or more counts. The chain joins TRBV9 to TRBJ2-5, with D tentatively TRBD1 (6 bases). The CDR3 spans 15 residues. V was trimmed by 1 base and J by 5 bases, leaving 15 bases between them. In germline, CDR1 is SGDLS, CDR2 YYNGEE. The CDR3 sequence is CASSVSRTEGETQYF. The CDR3 coding sequence is TGTGCCAGCAGCGTATCCCGGACAGAAGGGGAGACCCAGTACTTC.

This clonotype was seen at least ten times. This chain uses TRBV29-1 with TRBJ2-2, with 11 bases lining up with TRBD2. Per the germline V gene, CDR1 is SQVTM and CDR2 is ANQGSEA. The CDR3 loop spans 16 amino acids. With V trimmed by 6 bases and J by 1 base, 7 bases remained unmatched. CDR3 sequence reads: CSVTPTSGGNTGELFF. CDR3 in DNA: TGCAGCGTGACCCCCACTAGCGGGGGGAACACCGGGGAGCTGTTTTTT.

This clonotype was recorded a few times. The chain couples TRBV4-2 to TRBJ2-7; no clear D. Trimming took off 0 bases at V and 3 bases at J, with 9 bases between the two ends. CDR3 length equals 14 residues. The germline V gene has CDR1 LGHNA and CDR2 YNFKEQ. CDR3 loop: CASSQDGNGYEQYF. DNA of the CDR3: TGTGCCAGCAGCCAAGACGGAAACGGCTACGAGCAGTACTTC.

This clonotype has ten or more counts. The V and J genes are TRBV10-3 and TRBJ2-5; D tentatively reads TRBD1 or TRBD2 (6 bases each). Germline V gene lookup returns CDR1 ENHRY and CDR2 SYGVKD. This CDR3 comprises 16 residues. V lost 2 bases and J lost 0, with 13 bases in between. The CDR3 here is CAISERGARDQETQYF. The CDR3 bases are TGTGCCATCAGTGAGAGGGGGGCGCGGGACCAAGAGACCCAGTACTTC.